This entry lists 31 T cell receptor beta chains sequenced from one sample in a study of blood T cell repertoires in COVID-19. Only in-frame clones appear in the TCRdb table, and some are missing; sequencing was by immunoSEQ multiplex PCR. The sample yields 80,000 to 90,000 clones, approximately 86% seen once. The sequenced sample was peripheral blood. These receptors were collected from a man aged 35-49 years with acute or convalescent COVID-19.

This chain links TRBV7-2 with TRBJ1-2; the match to TRBD1 covers 8 bases. CDR1 is SGHTA and CDR2 is FQGNSA in the germline V gene. V trimming: 5 bases; J trimming: 3 bases; junction bases outside the gene matches: 5. This CDR3 comprises 14 residues. The CDR3 loop is CASSDGTGHYGYTF. The CDR3 DNA sequence: TGTGCCAGCAGCGACGGGACAGGACACTATGGCTACACCTTC.

The chain couples TRBV5-1 to TRBJ2-5, with D maybe TRBD1 (6 bases). The CDR3 consists of 14 residues. Germline-derived CDR1 and CDR2 are SGHRS and YFSETQ. V lost 2 bases to trimming and J lost 4 bases, with 12 bases between them. The CDR3 region is CASSLTGLSETQYF. CDR3 DNA: TGCGCCAGCAGCTTAACAGGGTTGTCAGAGACCCAGTACTTC. The variable domain in full, completed from reference TRBV5-1 and TRBJ2-5, reads KAGVTQTPRYLIKTRGQQVTLSCSPISGHRSVSWYQQTPGQGLQFLFEYFSETQRNKGNFPGRFSGRQFSNSRSEMNVSTLELGDSALYLCASSLTGLSETQYFGPGTRLLVL.

CDR3 nucleotide sequence: TGTGCCAGCAGCAAAGCCGGGGTAGCGGGGGGGCCAGATACGCAGTATTTT. It codes for CASSKAGVAGGPDTQYF. The genes are TRBV21-1 and TRBJ2-3; the table's TRBD2 call for D was not verified on the DNA. TRBV21-1 is classified as a pseudogene. The CDR3 spans 17 residues.

The chain links TRBV30 to TRBJ2-5; TRBD1 matches 9 bases. The J segment lost 4 bases and the V segment lost 6 bases, leaving 9 bases of the junction unmatched. The CDR3 covers 14 residues. Germline lookup yields CDR1 GTSNPN and CDR2 SVGIG (reference sequence). CDR3 region: CACEGQGPRETQYF. CDR3 coding DNA: TGTGCCTGCGAGGGACAGGGCCCTCGAGAGACCCAGTACTTC.

V usage is TRBV9 and J usage is TRBJ1-2; 8 bases fit TRBD1. The junction had 3 bases not matched to a gene; V was cut back by 1 base and J by 4 bases. CDR3 length: 14 amino acids. Looked up from germline, CDR1 is SGDLS and CDR2 is YYNGEE. CDR3 DNA sequence: TGTGCCAGCAGCGTAACAGGGGGTCCCTATGGCTACACCTTC. Translating it yields CASSVTGGPYGYTF.

The J gene is TRBJ1-1, the V gene TRBV27; tentatively, D is TRBD1 (5 bases). The CDR3 has 13 residues. V gave up 5 bases and J gave up 5 bases, with 12 bases separating them. The germline V gene encodes CDR1 MNHEY and CDR2 SMNVEV (reference sequence). The CDR3, as DNA: TGTGCCAGCAGTCTGCGGGGGGGTACTGAAGCTTTCTTT. Protein: CASSLRGGTEAFF.

The chain joins TRBV20-1 to TRBJ2-7, with D possibly being TRBD1 (5 bases). Germline V lookup: CDR1 DFQATT, CDR2 SNEGSKA (reference sequence). Trimming cost V 3 bases and J 6 bases, with 9 bases left between them. The CDR3 covers 11 residues. This CDR3 reads CSARTVSEQYF. The CDR3 nucleotides read TGCAGTGCTAGGACAGTCTCCGAGCAGTACTTC.

The chain couples TRBV7-9 to TRBJ1-2, with D perhaps TRBD1 (5 bases). Germline V gene data show CDR1 as SEHNR and CDR2 as FQNEAQ (reference sequence). The CDR3 consists of 16 residues. Trimming stripped 5 bases from V and 3 bases from J, with 19 bases between. CDR3: CASSLTLTTEDYGYTF. CDR3 DNA: TGTGCCAGCAGCCTGACCCTTACGACAGAGGACTATGGCTACACCTTC.

Only one count was recorded for this clone. The gene calls are TRBV6-5 and TRBJ1-1; TRBD1 might be the D (5 bases). The CDR3 runs to 14 residues. The V end was cut by 7 bases, the J end by 4 bases, with 16 bases between. Germline values: CDR1 MNHEY, CDR2 SVGAGI. DNA for the CDR3: TGTGCCAGCAACCAGGGAATCTTACTCACTGAAGCTTTCTTT. Translating gives CASNQGILLTEAFF.

The chain is built from TRBV18 and TRBJ1-5, with TRBD1 matching over 7 bases. The CDR3 has 15 residues. CDR1 is KGHSH and CDR2 is LQKENI in the germline V gene. V dropped 3 bases and J dropped 0; count of bases not matched to a gene: 2. The CDR3 reads CASSPGQLSNQPQHF. For the CDR3, the DNA is TGTGCCAGCTCACCGGGACAGCTTAGCAATCAGCCCCAGCATTTT. Full variable domain (missing parts from reference TRBV18 and TRBJ1-5): NAGVMQNPRHLVRRRGQEARLRCSPMKGHSHVYWYRQLPEEGLKFMVYLQKENIIDESGMPKERFSAEFPKEGPSILRIQQVVRGDSAAYFCASSPGQLSNQPQHFGDGTRLSIL.

The rearrangement joins TRBV5-1 to TRBJ1-4; 11 positions match TRBD1. Germline V lookup: CDR1 SGHRS, CDR2 YFSETQ. The CDR3 covers 18 residues. With 0 bases clipped from V and 2 bases from J, the junction kept 6 bases outside the gene matches. This chain's CDR3 is CASSLVAGQGETNEKLFF. CDR3 in DNA: TGCGCCAGCAGCTTGGTGGCGGGACAGGGGGAGACTAATGAAAAACTGTTTTTT.

This rearrangement joins TRBV19 to TRBJ2-7; D perhaps matches TRBD1 (6 bases). The CDR3 is 14 residues long. Trimming shortened V by 4 bases and J by 3 bases, and 13 bases separated the two germline ends. Germline V lookup: CDR1 LNHDA, CDR2 SQIVND (reference sequence). This chain's CDR3 is CASSTDRDNYEQYF. The CDR3 nucleotides are TGTGCCAGTAGTACTGACCGGGACAACTACGAGCAGTACTTC. The full variable domain, rest sourced from reference TRBV19 and TRBJ2-7, is DGGITQSPKYLFRKEGQNVTLSCEQNLNHDAMYWYRQDPGQGLRLIYYSQIVNDFQKGDIAEGYSVSREKKESFPLTVTSAQKNPTAFYLCASSTDRDNYEQYFGPGTRLTVT.

The V gene is TRBV5-1, the J gene TRBJ2-5; the D gene is possibly TRBD2 (5 bases). The germline V and J ends were trimmed by 0 bases and 5 bases, with 8 bases remaining between them. This CDR3 contains 13 residues. Per the germline V gene, CDR1 is SGHRS and CDR2 is YFSETQ. This CDR3 reads CASSLAERETQYF. CDR3 coding DNA: TGCGCCAGCAGCTTGGCCGAGCGGGAGACCCAGTACTTC. Variable domain in full (rest from reference TRBV5-1 and TRBJ2-5): KAGVTQTPRYLIKTRGQQVTLSCSPISGHRSVSWYQQTPGQGLQFLFEYFSETQRNKGNFPGRFSGRQFSNSRSEMNVSTLELGDSALYLCASSLAERETQYFGPGTRLLVL.

The chain has TRBV19 and TRBJ2-5, with D possibly matching TRBD2 (6 bases). Trimming took off 3 bases at V and 4 bases at J, with 9 bases between the two ends. This CDR3 has 13 amino acids. Germline V gives CDR1 LNHDA, CDR2 SQIVND (reference sequence). The CDR3 protein is CASSMTGLETQYF. The CDR3 coding sequence is TGTGCCAGTAGTATGACGGGACTAGAGACCCAGTACTTC.

V gene TRBV2 combines with J gene TRBJ1-5; no reliable D call. With 8 bases removed from V and 3 bases from J, the gap between germline ends came to 11 bases. CDR3 length equals 13 residues. CDR1 is SNHLY and CDR2 is FYNNEI in the germline V gene. The CDR3 DNA reads as TGTGCCAGCTTACCGGGGTCCAATCAGCCCCAGCATTTT. Protein: CASLPGSNQPQHF.

The V call is TRBV5-1, the J call TRBJ2-6; D is undetermined. V gave up 4 bases and J gave up 0 bases, with 11 bases separating them. Germline CDR1 and CDR2: SGHRS and YFSETQ. The CDR3 is made up of 16 amino acids. The CDR3 DNA reads TGCGCCAGCAGCCCTGGCCTCTTCTCTGGGGCCAACGTCCTGACTTTC. It yields the protein CASSPGLFSGANVLTF.

This chain connects TRBV11-2 to TRBJ1-2, with D possibly being TRBD1 (5 bases). The CDR3 covers 14 residues. Germline CDR1 is SGHAT and CDR2 is FQNNGV. Trimming removed 5 bases from V and 1 base from J, with 11 bases in between. This CDR3 reads CASSDRTFNYGYTF. CDR3 DNA: TGTGCCAGCAGCGATAGGACATTTAACTATGGCTACACCTTC.

The chain is built from TRBV27 and TRBJ2-7; the D gene is possibly TRBD1 (6 bases). V gave up 9 bases and J gave up 0 bases, with 18 bases separating them. The CDR3 covers 15 residues. Germline V gene lookup returns CDR1 MNHEY and CDR2 SMNVEV (reference sequence). CDR3 sequence (DNA): TGTGCCAGTTCGGGACACCGGTCGGGCTCCTACGAGCAGTACTTC. Protein: CASSGHRSGSYEQYF.

J is TRBJ1-1 and V is TRBV29-1, with D hard to call. Germline CDR1 and CDR2: SQVTM and ANQGSEA. The length of the CDR3 is 11 residues. V lost 4 bases, J lost 2 bases, and 5 bases lay in between. The DNA of the CDR3 is TGCAGCGTTGGCGAAAACACTGAAGCTTTCTTT. It translates to CSVGENTEAFF.

This clone was detected once. The genes are TRBV7-9 and TRBJ2-1; D perhaps matches TRBD2 (7 bases). V lost 4 bases and J lost 6, with 22 bases in between. This CDR3 is built from 17 residues. From germline, CDR1 is SEHNR and CDR2 FQNEAQ (reference sequence). CDR3 amino acids: CASSSTTQGGGSNEQFF. DNA of the CDR3: TGTGCCAGCAGCTCAACTACCCAGGGAGGGGGGAGCAATGAGCAGTTCTTC.

The chain is built from TRBV3-1 (or the pseudogene TRBV3-2) and TRBJ1-2, with a possible D match to TRBD1 (5 bases). CDR1 is LGHDT and CDR2 is YNNKEL in the germline V gene (reference sequence). This CDR3 contains 14 residues. V was trimmed by 2 bases and J by 3 bases, leaving 10 bases between them. CDR3 DNA: TGTGCCAGCAGCCAACAGGGATCGCACTATGGCTACACCTTC. Residues: CASSQQGSHYGYTF.

This clone turned up a few times. V and J are TRBV27 and TRBJ1-2; TRBD1 might be the D (5 bases). Trimming cost V 2 bases and J 8 bases, with 18 bases left between them. Germline CDR1 and CDR2: MNHEY and SMNVEV (reference sequence). This CDR3 comprises 15 residues. CDR3 sequence: CASSLVVGAGEGYTF. For the CDR3, the DNA is TGTGCCAGCAGTTTAGTAGTAGGTGCGGGGGAGGGCTACACCTTC.

This clone was counted many times. The chain employs TRBV3-1 (or the pseudogene TRBV3-2) and TRBJ2-1; the match to TRBD1 covers 8 bases. Per germline, CDR1 LGHDT and CDR2 YNNKEL (reference sequence). The J segment lost 4 bases and the V segment lost 2 bases, leaving 10 bases of the junction unmatched. This CDR3 spans 17 amino acids. The CDR3 reads CASSQNPQGARYNEQFF. For the CDR3, the DNA is TGTGCCAGCAGCCAAAACCCCCAGGGGGCGCGTTACAATGAGCAGTTCTTC.

This chain connects TRBV2 to TRBJ1-2; D is possibly TRBD1 (6 bases). V was trimmed by 7 bases and J by 4 bases, leaving 10 bases between them. This CDR3 comprises 12 residues. CDR1 and CDR2 (germline): SNHLY, FYNNEI. The CDR3 protein is CASKGQFYGYTF. In nucleotides, the CDR3 is TGTGCCAGCAAGGGACAATTCTATGGCTACACCTTC.

The chain carries TRBV2 and TRBJ1-1; the D gene is possibly TRBD1 (6 bases). The ends were cut back, 6 bases at V and 0 bases at J, with 8 bases in the middle. CDR1 and CDR2 from the germline V gene are SNHLY and FYNNEI. This CDR3 has 13 residues. CDR3 residues: CASSQGMNTEAFF. The CDR3 DNA reads TGTGCCAGCAGCCAGGGGATGAACACTGAAGCTTTCTTT.

The gene calls are TRBV7-2 and TRBJ1-5; no firm D call. This CDR3 contains 14 residues. Trimming left V 5 bases short and J 5 bases short, with 13 bases between. Germline assignment: CDR1 SGHTA and CDR2 FQGNSA. The DNA for the CDR3 is TGTGCCAGCAGCCCGTACTTAGCACATCAGCCCCAGCATTTT. It yields the protein CASSPYLAHQPQHF.

V gene TRBV4-2 combines with J gene TRBJ1-1, with TRBD1 identical over 7 bases. The CDR3 totals 15 residues. Unmatched junction bases numbered 4, after V lost 3 bases and J lost 0 bases. The germline gives CDR1 LGHNA, CDR2 YNFKEQ. CDR3 region: CASSQTGTVNTEAFF. CDR3 coding DNA: TGTGCCAGCAGCCAGACCGGGACAGTGAACACTGAAGCTTTCTTT.

This clone was picked up one time. The genes are TRBV30 and TRBJ1-5; D gene unclear. Trimming removed 0 bases from V and 6 bases from J, with 12 bases in between. CDR1 is GTSNPN, CDR2 SVGIG, per germline (reference sequence). The length of the CDR3 is 14 residues. CDR3 sequence reads: CAWSVPGAGQPQHF. DNA of the CDR3: TGTGCCTGGAGTGTGCCCGGAGCGGGTCAGCCCCAGCATTTT.

The J gene is TRBJ2-1, the V gene TRBV19; TRBD2 matches at 10 bases. CDR1 and CDR2 (germline): LNHDA, SQIVND (reference sequence). The CDR3 runs to 14 residues. The V segment lost 4 bases and the J segment 6 bases; nucleotides outside the gene matches: 3. The CDR3 reads CASSTRTSGNEQFF. CDR3 sequence (DNA): TGTGCCAGTAGTACGCGGACTAGCGGCAATGAGCAGTTCTTC.

This rearrangement joins TRBV6-1 to TRBJ1-1; no reliable D call. The V end lost 2 bases, the J end lost 0 bases, and 10 bases lay between the germline ends. Germline lookup yields CDR1 MNHNS and CDR2 SASEGT. The CDR3 length is 15 residues. DNA of the CDR3: TGTGCCAGCAGTGAACTGAACAGCATGAACACTGAAGCTTTCTTT. Protein product: CASSELNSMNTEAFF.

The V gene is TRBV5-1, the J gene TRBJ1-1; TRBD1 is a possible D gene (6 bases). This CDR3 has 14 residues. V dropped 6 bases and J dropped 5 bases, with 17 bases sitting between them. Germline V gene sequence: CDR1 SGHRS, CDR2 YFSETQ. The CDR3 sequence is CASKRGMSGTEAFF. CDR3 nucleotides: TGCGCCAGCAAGAGGGGGATGTCGGGAACTGAAGCTTTCTTT. The complete variable domain, with remaining parts taken from reference TRBV5-1 and TRBJ1-1, reads KAGVTQTPRYLIKTRGQQVTLSCSPISGHRSVSWYQQTPGQGLQFLFEYFSETQRNKGNFPGRFSGRQFSNSRSEMNVSTLELGDSALYLCASKRGMSGTEAFFGQGTRLTVV.